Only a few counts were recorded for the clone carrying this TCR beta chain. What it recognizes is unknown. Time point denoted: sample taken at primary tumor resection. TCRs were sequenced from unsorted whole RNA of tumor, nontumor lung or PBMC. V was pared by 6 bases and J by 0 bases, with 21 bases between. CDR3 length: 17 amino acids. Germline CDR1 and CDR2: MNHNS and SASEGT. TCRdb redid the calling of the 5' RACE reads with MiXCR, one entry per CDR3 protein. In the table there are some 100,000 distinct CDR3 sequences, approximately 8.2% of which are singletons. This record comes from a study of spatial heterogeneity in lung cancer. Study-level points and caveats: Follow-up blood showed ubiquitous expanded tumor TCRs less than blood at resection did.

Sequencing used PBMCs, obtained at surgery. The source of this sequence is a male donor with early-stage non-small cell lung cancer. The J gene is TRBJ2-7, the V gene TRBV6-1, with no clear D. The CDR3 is CASSLGRTTASSYEQYF. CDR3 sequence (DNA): TGTGCCAGCAGCCTTGGACGGACGACCGCGAGCTCCTACGAGCAGTACTTC.